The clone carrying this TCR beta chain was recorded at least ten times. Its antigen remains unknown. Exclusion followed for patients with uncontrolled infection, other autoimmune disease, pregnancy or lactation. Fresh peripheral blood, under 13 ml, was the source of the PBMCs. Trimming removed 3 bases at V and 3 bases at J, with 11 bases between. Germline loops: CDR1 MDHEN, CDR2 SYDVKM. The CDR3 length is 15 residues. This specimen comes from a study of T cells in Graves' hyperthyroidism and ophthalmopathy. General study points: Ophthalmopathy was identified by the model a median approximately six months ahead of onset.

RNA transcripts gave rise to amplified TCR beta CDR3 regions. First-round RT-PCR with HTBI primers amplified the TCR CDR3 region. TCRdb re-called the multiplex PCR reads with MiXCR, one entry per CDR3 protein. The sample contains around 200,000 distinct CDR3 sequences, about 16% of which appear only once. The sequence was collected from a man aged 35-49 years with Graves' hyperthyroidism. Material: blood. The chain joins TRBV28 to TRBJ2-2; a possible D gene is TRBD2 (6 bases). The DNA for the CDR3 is TGTGCCAGCAGTTTGTCCAGGGAGGACACCGGGGAGCTGTTTTTT. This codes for CASSLSREDTGELFF.